This TCR beta chain was sequenced in a study of blood T cells in healthy people across ages. Findings and caveats of the study: Across the age range, TCR beta diversity per million T cells fell in a roughly linear way.

Worth noting for this clonotype: Its antigen is unidentified.

For the second PCR, which ran for 7 to 11 cycles, a sample-barcoded 5' primer and a J-beta primer mix were used. TCRdb reprocessed the 5' RACE reads via MiXCR and lists one record per CDR3 protein. Found here are approximately 600,000 distinct CDR3 sequences, approximately 50% of them singletons; the top ten hold over 35%. Every donor contributed about 10 milliliters of peripheral blood by blood draw. Extractions gave at least 5.5 micrograms of total RNA per sample. The receptor was isolated from a man in his sixties in good health. The sample comprised blood.

The CDR3 DNA sequence: TGTGCCAGCAGCCAGGCGAATCGGGGCCTCCACTTT. It specifies CASSQANRGLHF. The chain couples TRBV3-1 to TRBJ1-6; D is ambiguous. V lost 3 bases and J lost 15, with 12 bases in between. Germline CDR1 is LGHDT and CDR2 is YNNKEL (reference sequence). The CDR3 length is 12 residues.